Listed below are T cell receptor beta chains from one sample, sequenced in a study of blood T cell repertoires in COVID-19. TCRdb's table, derived via immunoSEQ multiplex PCR, lists solely in-frame clones and lacks some. This sample has around 100,000 clones; over 85% occur once, and the top ten carry approximately 17%. Source material: peripheral blood. The receptor set was obtained from a woman of 80 years or more in a cohort sampled during active COVID-19. CDR3s include the opening cysteine and the closing phenylalanine or tryptophan. Each record gives: J gene, clone size, D gene, V gene, CDR3 protein, CDR3 DNA. The D gene is left open where the match is weak. Not every row has a clone size; where given, it reads once, few, many or a size class.

j_call: TRBJ1-1
clone_size: once
d_call: NA
v_call: TRBV28
cdr3_aa: CASTGQAHTEAFF
cdr3_nt: TGTGCCAGCACAGGGCAGGCTCACACTGAAGCTTTCTTT

j_call: TRBJ2-3
clone_size: NA
d_call: NA
v_call: TRBV7-2
cdr3_aa: CASSFWRGPTDTQYF
cdr3_nt: TGTGCCAGCAGCTTTTGGCGGGGGCCCACAGATACGCAGTATTTT

j_call: TRBJ1-1
clone_size: NA
d_call: NA
v_call: TRBV7-2
cdr3_aa: CASSGMSMNTEAFF
cdr3_nt: TGTGCCAGCAGCGGCATGTCCATGAACACTGAAGCTTTCTTT

j_call: TRBJ1-2
clone_size: NA
d_call: NA
v_call: TRBV19
cdr3_aa: CASSIEGTISYGYTF
cdr3_nt: TGTGCCAGTAGTATAGAGGGCACAATTAGCTATGGCTACACCTTC

j_call: TRBJ2-5
clone_size: NA
d_call: NA
v_call: TRBV7-9
cdr3_aa: CASSSTRARISQETQYF
cdr3_nt: TGTGCCAGCAGCTCTACTAGGGCTAGAATTTCTCAAGAGACCCAGTACTTC

j_call: TRBJ2-1
clone_size: NA
d_call: NA
v_call: TRBV19
cdr3_aa: CATTQGVSYNEQFF
cdr3_nt: TGTGCCACCACACAGGGTGTATCCTACAATGAGCAGTTCTTC

j_call: TRBJ2-3
clone_size: NA
d_call: NA
v_call: TRBV5-6
cdr3_aa: CASSPLEITDTQYF
cdr3_nt: TGTGCCAGCAGCCCCCTGGAGATCACAGATACGCAGTATTTT

j_call: TRBJ2-1
clone_size: NA
d_call: TRBD1
v_call: TRBV24-1
cdr3_aa: CATSSGQGANEQFF
cdr3_nt: TGTGCCACCAGTTCAGGACAGGGGGCAAATGAGCAGTTCTTC

j_call: TRBJ2-5
clone_size: NA
d_call: TRBD1
v_call: TRBV5-1
cdr3_aa: CASSPGQGQETQYF
cdr3_nt: TGCGCCAGCAGCCCGGGACAGGGCCAAGAGACCCAGTACTTC

j_call: TRBJ2-1
clone_size: NA
d_call: NA
v_call: TRBV11-3
cdr3_aa: CASSRGADNEQFF
cdr3_nt: TGTGCCAGCAGCCGAGGCGCAGACAATGAGCAGTTCTTC

j_call: TRBJ2-7
clone_size: NA
d_call: NA
v_call: TRBV9
cdr3_aa: CASSPESSYEQYF
cdr3_nt: TGTGCCAGCAGCCCCGAGAGCTCCTACGAGCAGTACTTC

j_call: TRBJ2-1
clone_size: NA
d_call: TRBD1
v_call: TRBV5-1
cdr3_aa: CASSLGTGYNEQFF
cdr3_nt: TGCGCCAGCAGCTTAGGGACAGGGTACAATGAGCAGTTCTTC

j_call: TRBJ1-1
clone_size: NA
d_call: NA
v_call: TRBV6-6
cdr3_aa: CASSYVQANTEAFF
cdr3_nt: TGTGCCAGCAGTTACGTACAGGCGAACACTGAAGCTTTCTTT

j_call: TRBJ1-1
clone_size: NA
d_call: NA
v_call: TRBV18
cdr3_aa: CASSPLEGNTEAFF
cdr3_nt: TGTGCCAGCTCACCCTTGGAGGGAAACACTGAAGCTTTCTTT

j_call: TRBJ2-1
clone_size: NA
d_call: TRBD2
v_call: TRBV3-1/TRBV3-2
cdr3_aa: CASSDGLAERYNEQFF
cdr3_nt: TGTGCCAGCAGCGACGGACTAGCGGAACGATACAATGAGCAGTTCTTC

j_call: TRBJ2-7
clone_size: NA
d_call: NA
v_call: TRBV7-9
cdr3_aa: CASSPPDTSYEQYF
cdr3_nt: TGTGCCAGCAGCCCCCCGGACACCTCCTACGAGCAGTACTTC

j_call: TRBJ1-3
clone_size: NA
d_call: NA
v_call: TRBV3-1/TRBV3-2
cdr3_aa: CASSQGSRGFLSGNTIYF
cdr3_nt: TGTGCCAGCAGCCAAGGGTCTAGGGGGTTTCTCTCTGGAAACACCATATATTTT

j_call: TRBJ2-6
clone_size: NA
d_call: NA
v_call: TRBV6-5
cdr3_aa: CASTLSGANVLTF
cdr3_nt: TGTGCCAGCACCCTATCTGGGGCCAACGTCCTGACTTTC

j_call: TRBJ1-2
clone_size: NA
d_call: NA
v_call: TRBV5-5
cdr3_aa: CASSPGEAAYGYTF
cdr3_nt: TGTGCCAGCAGCCCCGGTGAGGCAGCTTATGGCTACACCTTC

j_call: TRBJ1-5
clone_size: few
d_call: NA
v_call: TRBV4-1
cdr3_aa: CASSQDRGRGTNQPQHF
cdr3_nt: TGCGCCAGCAGCCAAGATCGGGGCAGGGGTACAAATCAGCCCCAGCATTTT

j_call: TRBJ2-1
clone_size: NA
d_call: TRBD2
v_call: TRBV3-1/TRBV3-2
cdr3_aa: CASSPPGLLEQFF
cdr3_nt: TGTGCCAGCAGCCCCCCGGGACTATTAGAGCAGTTCTTC

j_call: TRBJ1-2
clone_size: few
d_call: NA
v_call: TRBV6-5
cdr3_aa: CATNPAGPGYGYTF
cdr3_nt: TGTGCCACCAACCCGGCCGGCCCAGGCTATGGCTACACCTTC

j_call: TRBJ1-2
clone_size: NA
d_call: NA
v_call: TRBV30
cdr3_aa: CAWNNAGYGYTF
cdr3_nt: TGTGCCTGGAACAATGCGGGCTATGGCTACACCTTC

j_call: TRBJ1-1
clone_size: NA
d_call: TRBD1
v_call: TRBV2
cdr3_aa: CASRGTGARNTEAFF
cdr3_nt: TGTGCCAGCAGGGGGACAGGCGCACGGAACACTGAAGCTTTCTTT

j_call: TRBJ2-7
clone_size: NA
d_call: TRBD2
v_call: TRBV6-6
cdr3_aa: CASSYHRGAGEDEQYF
cdr3_nt: TGTGCCAGCAGTTACCATCGGGGAGCGGGAGAAGACGAGCAGTACTTC

j_call: TRBJ1-4
clone_size: NA
d_call: NA
v_call: TRBV19
cdr3_aa: CASSILGPNEKLFF
cdr3_nt: TGTGCCAGTAGTATACTGGGGCCCAATGAAAAACTGTTTTTT

j_call: TRBJ2-1
clone_size: once
d_call: TRBD2
v_call: TRBV18
cdr3_aa: CASSEGATSGDNEQFF
cdr3_nt: TGTGCCAGCTCAGAGGGGGCCACTAGCGGGGACAATGAGCAGTTCTTC

j_call: TRBJ1-1
clone_size: NA
d_call: TRBD1
v_call: TRBV7-9
cdr3_aa: CASSTQGADTEAFF
cdr3_nt: TGTGCCAGCAGCACGCAGGGGGCTGACACTGAAGCTTTCTTT

j_call: TRBJ2-1
clone_size: NA
d_call: TRBD1
v_call: TRBV18
cdr3_aa: CASSPPLGTGEFF
cdr3_nt: TGTGCCAGCTCACCACCGTTGGGGACAGGGGAATTCTTC

j_call: TRBJ1-1
clone_size: NA
d_call: TRBD1
v_call: TRBV5-8
cdr3_aa: CASSSRGQGNTEAFF
cdr3_nt: TGTGCCAGCAGCTCGCGTGGACAGGGAAACACTGAAGCTTTCTTT

j_call: TRBJ2-7
clone_size: NA
d_call: NA
v_call: TRBV23-1
cdr3_aa: CASSQPQGSLVDEQYF
cdr3_nt: TGCGCCAGCAGTCAACCCCAGGGAAGCCTAGTCGACGAGCAGTACTTC